This TCR beta chain came from a study of blood T cell repertoires in COVID-19. As for the study in general: Acute and convalescent COVID-19 samples came from the United States, Italy and Spain.

Germline lookup yields CDR1 SGHTA and CDR2 FQGNSA. CDR3 size: 15 residues. V lost 4 bases and J lost 3; bases outside the gene matches: 8. Assay: immunoSEQ multiplex PCR; the TCRdb copy retains only in-frame clones and omits some. The repertoire holds 350,000 or so clones, with approximately 91% as singletons. Individuals aged about 18 to 95 years were recruited from around 22 US areas. The sample taken for sequencing was PBMCs or T cells enriched from blood (not recorded which). This chain connects TRBV7-2 to TRBJ2-7; TRBD2 aligns across 8 bases. This receptor was taken from a woman in her twenties or thirties who had been exposed to COVID-19. The CDR3 region has the DNA TGTGCCAGCAGCTCAGCAGCGGGAGCCATCTACGAGCAGTACTTC. It translates to CASSSAAGAIYEQYF.